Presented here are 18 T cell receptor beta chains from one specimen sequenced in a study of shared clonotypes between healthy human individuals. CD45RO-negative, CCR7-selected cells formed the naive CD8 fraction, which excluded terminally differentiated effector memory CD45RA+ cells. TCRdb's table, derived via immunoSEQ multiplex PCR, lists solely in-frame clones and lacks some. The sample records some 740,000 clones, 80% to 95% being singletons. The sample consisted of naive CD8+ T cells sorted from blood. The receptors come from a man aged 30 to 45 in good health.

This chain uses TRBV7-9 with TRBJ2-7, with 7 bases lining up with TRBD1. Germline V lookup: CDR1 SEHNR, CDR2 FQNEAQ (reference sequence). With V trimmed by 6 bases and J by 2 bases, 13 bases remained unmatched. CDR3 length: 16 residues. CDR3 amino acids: CASSSAPDRPTYEQYF. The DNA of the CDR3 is TGTGCCAGCAGTTCGGCTCCGGACAGGCCAACCTACGAGCAGTACTTC.

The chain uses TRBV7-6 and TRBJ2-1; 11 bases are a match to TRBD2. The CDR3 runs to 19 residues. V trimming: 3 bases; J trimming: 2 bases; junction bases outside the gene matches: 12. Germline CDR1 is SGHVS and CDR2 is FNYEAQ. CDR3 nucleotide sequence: TGTGCCAGCAGCTTTAGCGTTGTGACTAGCGGGAATACCTACAATGAGCAGTTCTTC. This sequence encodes CASSFSVVTSGNTYNEQFF.

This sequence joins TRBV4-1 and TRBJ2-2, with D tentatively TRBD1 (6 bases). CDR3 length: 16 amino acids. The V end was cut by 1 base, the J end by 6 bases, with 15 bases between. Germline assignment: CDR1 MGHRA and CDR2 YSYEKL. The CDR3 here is CASSQVSLAGAGELFF. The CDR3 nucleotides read TGCGCCAGCAGCCAAGTATCCCTAGCAGGGGCCGGGGAGCTGTTTTTT.

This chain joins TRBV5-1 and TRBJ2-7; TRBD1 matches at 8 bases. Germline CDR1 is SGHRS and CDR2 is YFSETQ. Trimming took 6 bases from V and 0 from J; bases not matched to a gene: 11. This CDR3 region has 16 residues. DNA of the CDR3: TGCGCCAGCACCATGTTGGCGACAGGGGACTCCTACGAGCAGTACTTC. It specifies CASTMLATGDSYEQYF.

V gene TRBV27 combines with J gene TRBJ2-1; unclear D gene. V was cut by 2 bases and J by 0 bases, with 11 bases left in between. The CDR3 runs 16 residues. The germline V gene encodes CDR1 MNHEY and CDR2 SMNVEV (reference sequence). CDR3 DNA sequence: TGTGCCAGCAGTTTAGTTAGCAGTAGCTCCTACAATGAGCAGTTCTTC. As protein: CASSLVSSSSYNEQFF.

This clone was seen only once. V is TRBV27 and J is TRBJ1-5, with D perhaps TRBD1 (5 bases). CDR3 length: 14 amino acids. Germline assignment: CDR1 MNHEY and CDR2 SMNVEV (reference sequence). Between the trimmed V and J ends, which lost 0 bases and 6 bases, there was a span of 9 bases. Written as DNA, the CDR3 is TGTGCCAGCAGTTTATCTAACAGGTTTCAGCCCCAGCATTTT. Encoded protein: CASSLSNRFQPQHF.

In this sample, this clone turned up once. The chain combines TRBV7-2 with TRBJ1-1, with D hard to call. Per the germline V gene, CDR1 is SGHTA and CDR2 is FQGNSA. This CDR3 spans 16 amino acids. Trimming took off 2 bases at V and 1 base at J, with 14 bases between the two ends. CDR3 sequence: CASSLFSWEENTEAFF. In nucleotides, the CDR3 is TGTGCCAGCAGCTTATTTTCGTGGGAGGAGAACACTGAAGCTTTCTTT.

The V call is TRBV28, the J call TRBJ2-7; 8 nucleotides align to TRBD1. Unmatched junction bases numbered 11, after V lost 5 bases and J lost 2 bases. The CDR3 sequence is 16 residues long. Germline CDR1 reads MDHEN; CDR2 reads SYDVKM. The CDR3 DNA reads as TGTGCCAGCAGTGGTGTACTCGTGACAGGGGCCTACGAGCAGTACTTC. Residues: CASSGVLVTGAYEQYF.

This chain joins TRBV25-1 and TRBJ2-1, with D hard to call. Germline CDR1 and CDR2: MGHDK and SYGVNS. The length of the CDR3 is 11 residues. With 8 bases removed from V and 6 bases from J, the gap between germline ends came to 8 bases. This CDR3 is CASGILNEQFF. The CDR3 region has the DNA TGTGCCAGCGGGATTCTCAATGAGCAGTTCTTC.

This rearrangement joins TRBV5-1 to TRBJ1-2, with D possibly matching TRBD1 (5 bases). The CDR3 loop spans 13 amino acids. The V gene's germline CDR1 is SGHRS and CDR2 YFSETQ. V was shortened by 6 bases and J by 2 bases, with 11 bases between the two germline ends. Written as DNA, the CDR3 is TGCGCCAGCACCGAGACAGCGAACTATGGCTACACCTTC. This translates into CASTETANYGYTF.

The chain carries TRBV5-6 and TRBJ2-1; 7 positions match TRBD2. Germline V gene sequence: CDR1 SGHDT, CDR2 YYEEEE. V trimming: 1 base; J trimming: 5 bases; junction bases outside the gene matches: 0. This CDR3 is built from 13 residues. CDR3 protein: CASSLSGNNEQFF. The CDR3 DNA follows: TGTGCCAGCAGCTTGAGCGGGAACAATGAGCAGTTCTTC.

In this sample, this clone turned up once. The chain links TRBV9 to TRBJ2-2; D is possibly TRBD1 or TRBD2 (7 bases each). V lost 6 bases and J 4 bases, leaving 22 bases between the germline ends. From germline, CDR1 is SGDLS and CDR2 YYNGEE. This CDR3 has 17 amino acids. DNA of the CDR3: TGTGCCAGCACCAGGGGGGCGGGAGAGCGGATCACCGGGGAGCTGTTTTTT. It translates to CASTRGAGERITGELFF.

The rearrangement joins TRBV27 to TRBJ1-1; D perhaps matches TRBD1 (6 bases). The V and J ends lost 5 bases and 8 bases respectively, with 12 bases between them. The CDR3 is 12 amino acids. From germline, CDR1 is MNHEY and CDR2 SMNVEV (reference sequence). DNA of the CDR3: TGTGCCAGCAGTCACGACAGGACCGAAGCTTTCTTT. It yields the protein CASSHDRTEAFF.

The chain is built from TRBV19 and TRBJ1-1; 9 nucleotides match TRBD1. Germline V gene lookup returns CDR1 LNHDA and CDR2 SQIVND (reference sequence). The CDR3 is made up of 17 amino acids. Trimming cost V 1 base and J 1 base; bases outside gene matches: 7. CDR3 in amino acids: CASSIVPGQGRNTEAFF. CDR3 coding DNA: TGTGCCAGTAGTATAGTCCCGGGACAGGGTCGGAACACTGAAGCTTTCTTT.

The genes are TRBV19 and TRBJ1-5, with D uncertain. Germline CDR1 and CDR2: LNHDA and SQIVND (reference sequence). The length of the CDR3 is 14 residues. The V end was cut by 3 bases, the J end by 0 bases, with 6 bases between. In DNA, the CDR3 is TGTGCCAGTAGTATTTTAGATAGCAATCAGCCCCAGCATTTT. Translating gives CASSILDSNQPQHF.

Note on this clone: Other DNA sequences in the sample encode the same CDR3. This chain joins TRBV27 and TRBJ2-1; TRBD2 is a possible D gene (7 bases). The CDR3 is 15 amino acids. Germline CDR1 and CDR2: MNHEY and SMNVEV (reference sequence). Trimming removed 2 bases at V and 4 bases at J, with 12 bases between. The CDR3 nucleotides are TGTGCCAGCAGTTTAGGGGGGGCGCCGTACAATGAGCAGTTCTTC. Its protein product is CASSLGGAPYNEQFF.

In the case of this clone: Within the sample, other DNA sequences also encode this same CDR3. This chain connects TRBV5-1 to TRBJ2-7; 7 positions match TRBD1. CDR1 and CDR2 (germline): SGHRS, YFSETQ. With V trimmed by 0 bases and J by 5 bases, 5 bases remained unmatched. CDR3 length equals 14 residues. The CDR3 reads CASSLGQGVDEQYF. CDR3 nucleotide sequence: TGCGCCAGCAGCTTGGGACAGGGAGTGGACGAGCAGTACTTC. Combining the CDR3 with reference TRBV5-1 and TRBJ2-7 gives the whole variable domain KAGVTQTPRYLIKTRGQQVTLSCSPISGHRSVSWYQQTPGQGLQFLFEYFSETQRNKGNFPGRFSGRQFSNSRSEMNVSTLELGDSALYLCASSLGQGVDEQYFGPGTRLTVT.

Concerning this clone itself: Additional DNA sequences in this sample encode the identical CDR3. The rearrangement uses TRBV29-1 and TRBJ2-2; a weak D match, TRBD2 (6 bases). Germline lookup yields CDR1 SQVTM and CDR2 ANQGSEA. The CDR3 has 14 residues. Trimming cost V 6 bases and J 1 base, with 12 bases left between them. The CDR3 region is CSVAGTENTGELFF. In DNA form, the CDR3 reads TGCAGCGTAGCCGGGACTGAGAACACCGGGGAGCTGTTTTTT.